A selection of T cell receptor beta chains follows, all from one sample in a study of beta chain features in type 1 diabetes. Profiling relied on immunoSEQ multiplex PCR, and the TCRdb table lists in-frame clones only, not all of them. The sample records more than 20,000 clones, roughly 53% being singletons. The sequenced material came from stem cell memory CD4+ T cells from blood. These receptors were obtained from a man aged 25-45 years with type 1 diabetes. CDR3s leave out the opening cysteine and the closing phenylalanine or tryptophan. Each record gives: J gene, V gene, clone size, D gene, CDR3 protein. The D gene is left open where the match is weak. Clone size is not always given. Where it is, it says once, few, many or a class for expanded clones.

TRBJ2-5	TRBV7-2	few	TRBD2	ASSLAAGDQETQY
TRBJ1-1	TRBV6-1	few	-	ASSEGGQFTEAF
TRBJ2-7	TRBV2	-	-	ASSSLQGNSYEQY
TRBJ2-7	TRBV29-1	few	-	SARSPSSYEQY
TRBJ1-1	TRBV11-3	-	TRBD1	ASSLGTGTGGNGNTEAF
TRBJ2-4	TRBV5-1	-	TRBD1	ASSPWTGDKNIQY
TRBJ1-1	TRBV18	-	-	ASSPGREGNTEAF
TRBJ1-5	TRBV4-1	-	-	ASSPTPRQFNQPQH
TRBJ1-4	TRBV7-6	-	-	ASSAERGRVPGDEKLF
TRBJ2-2	TRBV30	-	-	AWSQVPGELF
TRBJ1-4	TRBV19	-	-	ASGNRDNEKLF
TRBJ2-1	TRBV4-1	-	-	ASSQAVQVPAREQF
TRBJ2-5	TRBV5-8	few	-	ASSYGQSEETQY
TRBJ1-1	TRBV6-5	-	-	ASSYSQGNTEAF
TRBJ1-4	TRBV30	-	-	AWSRNINEKLF
TRBJ2-7	TRBV6-5	few	TRBD2	ASSSAGVSYEQY
TRBJ1-1	TRBV2	few	TRBD1	ASSKGQGKLLNTEAF
TRBJ2-3	TRBV7-9	few	TRBD2	ASSRSGSPTDTQY
TRBJ2-3	TRBV19	few	-	ASGAYTSTDTQY
TRBJ1-5	TRBV7-2	-	-	ASSLFGPSNQPQH
TRBJ2-7	TRBV27	-	TRBD2	ASSLGTSSYEQY
TRBJ2-7	TRBV4-2	few	TRBD1	ASSRDSEPSEQY
TRBJ1-5	TRBV19	-	-	ASCPGGNQPQH
TRBJ1-1	TRBV6-1	few	TRBD1	ASTGTGGAITEAF
TRBJ2-5	TRBV25-1	-	TRBD2	ASSQGEAGVGEQY
TRBJ2-5	TRBV10-2	few	TRBD2	ASTGSGGAETQY
TRBJ1-1	TRBV27	-	-	ASSYGQKNTEAF
TRBJ2-1	TRBV11-2	few	TRBD2	ASRGAGALLRSYNEQF
TRBJ2-7	TRBV5-1	-	-	ASSLRDTSYEQY
TRBJ2-4	TRBV4-1	few	-	ASSQEPGDIQY
TRBJ1-1	TRBV7-9	few	-	ASSPGQPVAEAF
TRBJ2-1	TRBV10-1	-	-	ASSVDRFNEQF
TRBJ2-5	TRBV29-1	-	-	SVKPGQETQY
TRBJ2-3	TRBV29-1	few	TRBD1	SVYRGPSTDTQY
TRBJ1-2	TRBV6-4	-	TRBD1	ASSEGGLDSRRGYT
TRBJ2-5	TRBV27	-	TRBD2	ASRKEGLGDETQY
TRBJ2-7	TRBV18	-	TRBD1	ASSLTGTGVEQY
TRBJ2-1	TRBV5-1	few	-	ASSPSRYNEQF
TRBJ1-1	TRBV4-2	few	-	ASSQEGRAGPGTEAF
TRBJ1-5	TRBV28	-	-	ASTSGAVQNQPQH
TRBJ1-1	TRBV19	few	-	ATTQGNTEAF
TRBJ2-1	TRBV5-1	-	-	ASSFLSGAYNEQF
TRBJ1-1	TRBV9	-	-	ASSVGGGPNTEAF
TRBJ1-4	TRBV30	-	TRBD1	AWTRNAGGNEKLF
TRBJ2-1	TRBV11-2	few	TRBD2	ASSSLAGVWNEQF
TRBJ2-1	TRBV7-2	-	TRBD1	ASARQGADNEQF
TRBJ2-3	TRBV9	-	TRBD2	ASSPPGLAGTDTQY
TRBJ2-5	TRBV7-9	-	-	ASSRTANQETQY
TRBJ1-2	TRBV29-1	few	TRBD1	SVDGQGFYGYT
TRBJ1-2	TRBV30	-	-	AWSGDSYPNYGYT
TRBJ2-7	TRBV7-2	-	-	ASSLTSDSRAYEQY
TRBJ2-3	TRBV10-3	-	TRBD2	AISGRGGGGDTQY
TRBJ2-5	TRBV30	-	-	AWSRSFQETQY
TRBJ2-4	TRBV6-1	-	-	ACTGKNIQY
TRBJ2-7	TRBV9	-	TRBD1	ASSLGTAPSYEQY
TRBJ2-3	TRBV5-1	-	-	ASSQKSRTDTQY
TRBJ2-1	TRBV7-2	-	-	ASSSDSFSYNEQF
TRBJ1-4	TRBV7-9	few	-	ASSFSQGRNEKLF
TRBJ1-5	TRBV4-2	-	-	ASSQEWQAQSPQH